The rows below give T cell receptor beta chains drawn from one sample of a study of patients and donors after allogeneic stem cell transplantation. TCRdb re-analysed the RT-PCR reads in MiXCR, keeping a single row per CDR3 protein. The sample lists fewer than 250,000 distinct CDR3 sequences; about 14% were seen once. The specimen sequenced was blood, either unsorted or a sorted T cell fraction (not recorded which). These receptors were taken from a human donor who was either an allogeneic HSCT recipient or a stem cell or donor lymphocyte infusion donor (not recorded which). It is not recorded whose cells these are; they may come from a transplant donor. Both conserved end residues are part of each CDR3. The order of the fields is V gene, CDR3 length, D gene, clone size, J gene, CDR3 protein, CDR3 DNA. D genes are given only for firm matches. Clone size is shown for a subset of rows, as once, few, many or a class of expanded clone.

>TRBV29-1|12|.|many|TRBJ1-5
CSVGGAGQPQHF
TGCAGCGTTGGGGGGGCGGGCCAGCCCCAGCATTTT
>TRBV19|15|TRBD1|many|TRBJ1-2
CASRRIPGQGHGYTF
TGTGCCAGTAGGAGAATTCCCGGACAGGGCCATGGCTACACCTTC
>TRBV20-1|15|.|.|TRBJ2-7
CSARADGGVLYEQYF
TGCAGTGCTAGAGCCGATGGTGGGGTACTCTACGAGCAGTACTTC
>TRBV11-2|19|.|.|TRBJ2-4
CASSLDTVGVRLAKNIQYF
TGTGCCAGCAGCTTAGACACGGTTGGGGTACGGCTAGCCAAAAACATTCAGTACTTC
>TRBV5-6|16|.|many|TRBJ2-5
CASSSGDRSWRETQYF
TGTGCCAGCAGCTCCGGGGACCGCTCTTGGCGGGAGACCCAGTACTTC
>TRBV12-3/TRBV12-4|15|TRBD2|many|TRBJ2-2
CASSFSGRATGELFF
TGTGCCAGCAGTTTCAGCGGGAGGGCCACCGGGGAGCTGTTTTTT
>TRBV9|14|TRBD2|.|TRBJ2-7
CASSLGLAGYEQYF
TGTGCCAGCAGCTTGGGACTAGCGGGGTACGAGCAGTACTTC
>TRBV27|14|TRBD1|.|TRBJ2-5
CASSSLDRGETQYF
TGTGCCAGCAGTTCTCTGGACAGGGGAGAGACCCAGTACTTC
>TRBV6-2/TRBV6-3|16|TRBD1|.|TRBJ2-7
CASSYSTGGVTYEQYF
TGTGCCAGCAGTTACTCGACAGGGGGTGTCACCTACGAGCAGTACTTC
>TRBV7-3|15|.|.|TRBJ2-1
CASSLGRANYNEQFF
TGTGCCAGCAGCTTAGGGCGGGCGAACTACAATGAGCAGTTCTTC
>TRBV11-3|15|.|.|TRBJ1-3
CASSQMSDSGNTIYF
TGTGCCAGCAGCCAAATGTCCGACTCTGGAAACACCATATATTTT
>TRBV7-9|14|.|many|TRBJ1-5
CASSVDSFNQPQHF
TGTGCCAGCAGCGTTGACAGCTTCAATCAGCCCCAGCATTTT
>TRBV5-1|17|TRBD2|few|TRBJ2-3
CASSPLRAGGPTDTQYF
TGCGCCAGCAGCCCCCTCCGAGCGGGAGGGCCTACAGATACGCAGTATTTT
>TRBV6-5|15|.|few|TRBJ2-3
CASSYAGGSEDTQYF
TGTGCCAGCAGTTACGCCGGCGGTTCGGAAGATACGCAGTATTTT
>TRBV11-1|15|TRBD1|few|TRBJ2-3
CASSLGTGRGDTQYF
TGTGCCAGCAGCTTAGGGACAGGTCGGGGTGATACGCAGTATTTT
>TRBV20-1|16|.|many|TRBJ1-1
CSARARGGRGDTEAFF
TGCAGTGCTAGAGCTCGCGGGGGGCGCGGTGACACTGAAGCTTTCTTT
>TRBV3-1|15|.|.|TRBJ2-5
CASSQETPGLGTQYF
TGTGCCAGCAGCCAAGAGACACCCGGTTTAGGGACCCAGTACTTC
>TRBV7-6|14|.|.|TRBJ2-2
CASRRNQDTGELFF
TGTGCCAGCAGACGAAATCAAGACACCGGGGAGCTGTTTTTT
>TRBV12-3/TRBV12-4|14|.|few|TRBJ2-5
CASSPDIREETQYF
TGTGCCAGCAGTCCGGACATTCGCGAAGAGACCCAGTACTTC
>TRBV6-1|17|TRBD1|.|TRBJ2-2
CASSPPSGTGVAGELFF
TGTGCCAGCAGCCCCCCTTCCGGGACAGGGGTCGCCGGGGAGCTGTTTTTT
>TRBV12-3/TRBV12-4|13|TRBD1|many|TRBJ1-2
CASSTGARGGYTF
TGTGCCAGCAGTACAGGGGCGCGGGGTGGCTACACCTTC
>TRBV20-1|13|TRBD2|.|TRBJ2-1
CSADPTTQRDQFF
TGCAGTGCCGACCCTACGACCCAGCGGGACCAGTTCTTC
>TRBV7-2|13|.|.|TRBJ1-2
CASTLRRNYGYTF
TGTGCCAGCACCCTTAGAAGGAACTATGGCTACACCTTC
>TRBV2|15|.|few|TRBJ2-5
CASRGGTMYQETQYF
TGTGCCAGCAGAGGGGGGACAATGTACCAAGAGACCCAGTACTTC
>TRBV5-1|15|.|.|TRBJ2-1
CASSTNTVRSNEQFF
TGCGCCAGCAGCACGAACACGGTGCGATCCAATGAGCAGTTCTTC
>TRBV6-1|14|.|.|TRBJ2-2
CASSLRGVDGELFF
TGTGCCAGCAGCCTAAGGGGGGTTGACGGGGAGCTGTTTTTT
>TRBV20-1|14|TRBD1|.|TRBJ1-4
CSAQGGTGWGKLFF
TGCAGTGCTCAAGGCGGGACAGGGTGGGGAAAACTGTTTTTT
>TRBV5-4|15|TRBD1|many|TRBJ1-1
CASSSGQGGDTEAFF
TGTGCCAGCAGCTCCGGACAGGGAGGTGACACTGAAGCTTTCTTT
>TRBV27|13|.|.|TRBJ1-2
CASRLVGSGGYTF
TGTGCCAGCAGGTTGGTGGGTTCGGGCGGCTACACCTTC
>TRBV5-5|14|.|many|TRBJ2-3
CASSLAQALDTQYF
TGTGCCAGCAGCTTGGCCCAAGCATTAGATACGCAGTATTTT
>TRBV30|13|TRBD1|few|TRBJ1-5
CAWSAGGGQPQHF
TGTGCCTGGAGTGCAGGGGGAGGGCAGCCCCAGCATTTT
>TRBV12-5|13|.|few|TRBJ1-1
CASGPDTNTEAFF
TGTGCTAGTGGCCCGGACACGAACACTGAAGCTTTCTTT
>TRBV7-2|17|.|few|TRBJ1-1
CASSSTPDSAKGTEAFF
TGTGCCAGCAGCTCCACTCCGGACAGCGCTAAGGGCACTGAAGCTTTCTTT
>TRBV4-2|16|TRBD1|.|TRBJ2-5
CASSPLGQGEGETQYF
TGTGCCAGCAGCCCACTAGGACAGGGCGAGGGAGAGACCCAGTACTTC
>TRBV7-2|14|.|many|TRBJ1-2
CASSLEVRGGGYTF
TGTGCCAGCAGCTTAGAAGTCCGCGGTGGAGGCTACACCTTC